This is a list of T cell receptor beta chains from one sample in a study of T cell responses to AZD1222 COVID-19 vaccine. Assay: immunoSEQ multiplex PCR; the TCRdb copy retains only in-frame clones and omits some. The sample consists of 120,000 to 150,000 clones, approximately 94% of them appearing once. The specimen comprised peripheral blood, sampled on day 0 of AZD1222 vaccination. These receptors were obtained from an adult in good health. Both conserved end residues are part of each CDR3. Fields, in order: J gene, clone size, D gene, V gene, CDR3 protein, CDR3 DNA. The D gene is left open where the match is weak. A clone size is listed for some rows: how often the clone was seen (once, few, many), or a class if it is expanded.

TRBJ2-7 once - TRBV7-9 CASSLAPPERGSHEQYF TGTGCCAGCAGCTTAGCGCCCCCGGAGAGGGGCAGCCACGAGCAGTACTTC
TRBJ2-1 - TRBD2 TRBV10-3 CAISLAGGGDEQFF TGTGCCATCAGTTTAGCGGGAGGAGGCGATGAGCAGTTCTTC
TRBJ2-7 - - TRBV6-5 CATKPTGLGSYEQYF TGTGCCACCAAACCGACGGGACTCGGTTCCTACGAGCAGTACTTC
TRBJ2-5 - - TRBV29-1 CSVGPGQETQYF TGCAGCGTTGGACCCGGCCAAGAGACCCAGTACTTC
TRBJ1-5 few - TRBV29-1 CSVGQANSNQPQHF TGCAGCGTTGGACAGGCAAATAGCAATCAGCCCCAGCATTTT
TRBJ1-1 - - TRBV7-2 CASSLVSMNTEAFF TGTGCCAGCAGCTTAGTTTCTATGAACACTGAAGCTTTCTTT
TRBJ2-5 once - TRBV19 CASSIDRLGKETQYF TGTGCCAGTAGTATAGACCGACTTGGAAAAGAGACCCAGTACTTC
TRBJ1-2 - - TRBV5-4 CASSRGGLSSYTF TGTGCCAGCAGCCGGGGAGGGTTGTCTAGCTACACCTTC
TRBJ1-5 - - TRBV19 CASSITGYSNQPQHF TGTGCCAGTAGTATAACCGGGTATAGCAATCAGCCCCAGCATTTT
TRBJ1-2 once - TRBV30 CASPDALNYGYTF TGTGCCTCTCCTGACGCTCTGAACTATGGCTACACCTTC
TRBJ2-7 once - TRBV9 CASSVARQVNEQYF TGTGCCAGCAGCGTAGCGAGGCAGGTGAACGAGCAGTACTTC
TRBJ1-2 - - TRBV3-1/TRBV3-2 CASSQEALEDYGYTF TGTGCCAGCAGCCAAGAGGCATTAGAGGACTATGGCTACACCTTC
TRBJ2-1 - - TRBV9 CASSVGGEHEQFF TGTGCCAGCAGCGTAGGCGGGGAGCATGAGCAGTTCTTC
TRBJ2-2 - - TRBV10-2 CASRDRNTGELFF TGCGCCAGCAGGGACAGAAACACCGGGGAGCTGTTTTTT
TRBJ2-3 - - TRBV10-1 CASSSKPTDTQYF TGCGCCAGCAGTTCCAAACCGACAGATACGCAGTATTTT
TRBJ1-3 - - TRBV30 CAWFKAGNTIYF TGTGCCTGGTTTAAGGCCGGAAACACCATATATTTT
TRBJ1-2 - - TRBV28 CASTSNVFGGYTF TGTGCCAGCACCTCCAACGTATTCGGCGGCTACACCTTC
TRBJ1-1 - - TRBV3-1/TRBV3-2 CASTHRDARWAFF TGTGCCAGCACCCACCGGGACGCCCGATGGGCTTTCTTT
TRBJ2-3 - TRBD2 TRBV6-6 CASGISGGRGDTQYF TGTGCCAGTGGGATTAGCGGGGGTCGGGGAGATACGCAGTATTTT
TRBJ1-6 - TRBD1 TRBV12-3/TRBV12-4 CASSFGQGPLHF TGTGCCAGCAGTTTTGGACAGGGGCCCCTCCACTTT
TRBJ1-4 once - TRBV29-1 CSVPGDGEKLFF TGCAGCGTTCCAGGGGACGGTGAAAAACTGTTTTTT
TRBJ2-3 - TRBD2 TRBV7-3 CASSLGSGGGPDTQYF TGTGCCAGCAGCTTAGGCAGCGGGGGTGGGCCAGATACGCAGTATTTT
TRBJ2-7 - TRBD1 TRBV10-3 CAIKGTDAYEQYF TGTGCCATCAAAGGGACAGACGCCTACGAGCAGTACTTC
TRBJ1-2 few - TRBV7-9 CASSRGTINYGYTF TGTGCCAGCAGTCGTGGGACGATTAATTATGGCTACACCTTC
TRBJ2-3 - TRBD1 TRBV29-1 CSVRTGGITDTQYF TGCAGCGTTAGGACAGGGGGTATCACAGATACGCAGTATTTT
TRBJ2-5 - - TRBV10-3 CAISDGIQETQYF TGTGCCATCAGTGACGGAATTCAAGAGACCCAGTACTTC
TRBJ1-5 - - TRBV5-1 CASSPNVDQPQHF TGCGCCAGCAGCCCCAATGTTGATCAGCCCCAGCATTTT
TRBJ2-7 - - TRBV11-2 CASSLGTGVYREQYF TGTGCCAGCAGCCTAGGGACGGGCGTCTATCGGGAGCAGTACTTC
TRBJ1-3 - - TRBV10-2 CASAWDSGNTIYF TGCGCCAGCGCCTGGGACTCTGGAAACACCATATATTTT
TRBJ1-1 once - TRBV5-8 CASTVGQPYTEAFF TGTGCCAGCACCGTGGGTCAACCGTACACTGAAGCTTTCTTT
TRBJ2-1 - TRBD2 TRBV7-9 CASSLALAGEYNEQFF TGTGCCAGCAGCTTAGCCCTAGCGGGAGAGTACAATGAGCAGTTCTTC
TRBJ2-1 - - TRBV5-1 CASSFGGRDEQFF TGCGCCAGCAGCTTCGGGGGACGGGATGAGCAGTTCTTC
TRBJ1-1 - - TRBV5-1 CASSLLGRETEAFF TGCGCCAGCAGCTTGCTAGGCAGGGAGACTGAAGCTTTCTTT
TRBJ2-3 - - TRBV2 CAGGGSTLSTDTQYF TGTGCCGGAGGAGGGAGTACCCTTAGCACAGATACGCAGTATTTT
TRBJ2-7 once - TRBV5-8 CASSVTGSNSYEQYF TGTGCCAGCAGCGTAACCGGGTCCAATTCCTACGAGCAGTACTTC
TRBJ1-1 - - TRBV28 CASSLTGVATEAFF TGTGCCAGCAGTTTGACGGGGGTGGCCACTGAAGCTTTCTTT
TRBJ2-1 - TRBD1 TRBV10-3 CAISYRGGIDEQFF TGTGCCATCAGTTACAGGGGCGGAATTGATGAGCAGTTCTTC